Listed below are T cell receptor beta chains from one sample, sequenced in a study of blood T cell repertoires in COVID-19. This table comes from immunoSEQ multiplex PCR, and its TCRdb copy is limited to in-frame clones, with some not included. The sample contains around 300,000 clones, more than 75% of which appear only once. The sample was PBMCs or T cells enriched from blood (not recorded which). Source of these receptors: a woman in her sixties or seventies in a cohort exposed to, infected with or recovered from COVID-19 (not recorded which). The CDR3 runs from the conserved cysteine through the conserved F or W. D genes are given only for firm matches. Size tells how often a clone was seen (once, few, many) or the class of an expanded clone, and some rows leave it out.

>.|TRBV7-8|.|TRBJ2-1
CASSPMQGQFF
TGTGCCAGCAGCCCGATGCAGGGCCAGTTCTTC
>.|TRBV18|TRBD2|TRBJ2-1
CASTPTSGLLSNYNEQFF
TGTGCCAGCACGCCGACTAGCGGACTCCTATCTAATTACAATGAGCAGTTCTTC
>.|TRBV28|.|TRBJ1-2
CASSLAPPSPDRPQDDGYTF
TGTGCCAGCAGTTTGGCCCCCCCTTCGCCGGACAGACCCCAAGACGATGGCTACACCTTC
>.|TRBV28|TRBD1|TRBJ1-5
CASSLQGALAQPQHF
TGTGCCAGCAGTTTACAGGGGGCCCTGGCTCAGCCCCAGCATTTT
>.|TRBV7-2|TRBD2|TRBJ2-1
CASSSRSSGIYNEQFF
TGTGCCAGCAGCTCCCGTAGTAGCGGGATCTACAATGAGCAGTTCTTC
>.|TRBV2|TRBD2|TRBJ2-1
CASSERTSGSGEQFF
TGTGCCAGCAGTGAAAGGACTAGCGGGAGTGGTGAGCAGTTCTTC
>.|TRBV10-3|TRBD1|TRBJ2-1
CATTGTGNNEQFF
TGTGCCACCACCGGGACAGGGAACAATGAGCAGTTCTTC
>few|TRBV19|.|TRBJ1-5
CASSIAGNNQPQHF
TGTGCCAGTAGTATAGCAGGGAACAATCAGCCCCAGCATTTT
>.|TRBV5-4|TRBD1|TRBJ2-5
CASSVRGTGTETQYF
TGTGCCAGCAGCGTGAGAGGGACAGGGACAGAGACCCAGTACTTC
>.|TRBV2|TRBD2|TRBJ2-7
CASSARAGGVVYEQYF
TGTGCCAGCAGTGCACGAGCGGGAGGGGTAGTCTACGAGCAGTACTTC
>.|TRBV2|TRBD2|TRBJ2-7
CASRSSPSGRDEQYF
TGTGCCAGCAGATCGAGTCCTAGCGGGAGAGACGAGCAGTACTTC
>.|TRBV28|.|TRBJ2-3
CASRGDSDTDTQYF
TGTGCCAGCAGGGGGGACTCAGACACAGATACGCAGTATTTT
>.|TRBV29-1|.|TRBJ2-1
CSVAAGSSYNEQFF
TGCAGCGTTGCTGCGGGGAGCTCCTACAATGAGCAGTTCTTC
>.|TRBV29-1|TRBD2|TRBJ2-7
CSVAAGLAAYEQYF
TGCAGCGTTGCTGCGGGACTAGCGGCCTACGAGCAGTACTTC
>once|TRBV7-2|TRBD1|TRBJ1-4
CASSLGTGTEKLFF
TGTGCCAGCAGCTTAGGGACAGGGACTGAAAAACTGTTTTTT
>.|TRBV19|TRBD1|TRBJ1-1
CASSQRGPNTEAFF
TGTGCCAGTAGTCAAAGGGGGCCCAACACTGAAGCTTTCTTT